The clone carrying this T cell receptor beta chain showed up just a few times. Its antigen is not known. The data belong to a study of identical twins. Findings and limits, study-wide: Within cord blood, abundant beta clonotypes carried fewer insertions, but memory repertoires showed no such trend. Models predicted too little out-of-frame TCR alpha sharing in monozygotic twins.

Germline V gives CDR1 LGHNT, CDR2 FRNRAP. The V gene lost 7 bases and the J gene lost 2 bases, with 6 bases spanning the gap. CDR3 length equals 12 residues. Only healthy Caucasians were included as donors. Unique molecular identifiers were present on the cDNA, and a universal primer site came from template switching. One entry per CDR3 protein results from TCRdb running MiXCR on the 5' RACE reads. Counted here are 150,000 or so distinct CDR3 sequences, approximately 3.5% occurring once; the ten biggest clones make up 8.1%. What was sequenced was memory T cells sorted from blood. The chain has TRBV12-5 and TRBJ1-3; no definite D call. The sequence derives from a young man in good health. DNA for the CDR3: TGTGCTAGTGCATTTACTGGAAACACCATATATTTT. Residues: CASAFTGNTIYF.